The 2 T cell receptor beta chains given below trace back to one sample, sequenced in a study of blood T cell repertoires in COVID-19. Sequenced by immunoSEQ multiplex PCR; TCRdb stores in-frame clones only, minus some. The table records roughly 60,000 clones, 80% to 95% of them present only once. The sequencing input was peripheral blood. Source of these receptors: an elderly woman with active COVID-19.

CDR3 protein: CSADRGYEQYF. For the CDR3, the DNA is TGCAGTGCTGATAGGGGGTACGAGCAGTACTTC. V gene TRBV20-1 combines with J gene TRBJ2-7, with D perhaps matching TRBD1 (6 bases). Trimming left V 5 bases short and J 4 bases short, with 9 bases between. From germline, CDR1 is DFQATT and CDR2 SNEGSKA (reference sequence). The CDR3 length is 11 residues.

DNA for the CDR3: TGTGCCAGCAGCTTACCCGGCACAGATACGCAGTATTTT. Protein: CASSLPGTDTQYF. The V gene is TRBV11-2, the J gene TRBJ2-3; D unclear. The V end lost 2 bases, the J end lost 1 base, and 4 bases lay between the germline ends. The germline CDR1 and CDR2 sequences are SGHAT and FQNNGV. The CDR3 is 13 amino acids.